Shown below are 3 T cell receptor beta chains from a single sample sequenced in a study of T-cell reconstitution after alpha-beta-depleted transplantation in children. Unique molecular identifiers featured in how the TCRbeta library was prepared. MiXCR was run by TCRdb on the PCR reads, yielding one entry per CDR3 protein. Among 300,000 to 350,000 distinct CDR3 sequences listed, 23% were seen once. The source was PBMCs, mostly from graft donor cells, collected 180 days after TCRalphabeta/CD19-depleted stem cell transplant. The receptors shown here come from a male patient aged 10 to 17 who had a stem cell transplant for acute lymphoblastic leukemia, so the T cells may come from the graft donor.

This clonotype was picked up a small number of times. The genes are TRBV4-2 and TRBJ2-7, with D possibly being TRBD1 (6 bases). Germline V gene sequence: CDR1 LGHNA, CDR2 YNFKEQ. The CDR3 has 14 residues. V was shortened by 1 base and J by 6 bases, with 13 bases between the two germline ends. The CDR3 reads CASSQGSTGSEQYF. DNA of the CDR3: TGTGCCAGCAGCCAAGGCTCGACAGGCTCCGAGCAGTACTTC.

This clonotype was seen more than once but under ten times. The chain employs TRBV29-1 and TRBJ2-1; 8 bases fit TRBD1. Germline-derived CDR1 and CDR2 are SQVTM and ANQGSEA. The CDR3 is 13 amino acids. Trimming cost V 7 bases and J 6 bases; bases outside gene matches: 8. In nucleotides, the CDR3 is TGCAGCGGCCAGAGGGACAGGCCCAATGAGCAGTTCTTC. Translation: CSGQRDRPNEQFF.

V gene TRBV28 combines with J gene TRBJ2-5, with 9 bases lining up with TRBD2. V trimming: 3 bases; J trimming: 5 bases; junction bases outside the gene matches: 4. CDR1 MDHEN and CDR2 SYDVKM come from the germline V gene. The CDR3 length is 14 residues. The CDR3 loop reads CASSFAGGPETQYF. CDR3 DNA: TGTGCCAGCAGTTTTGCGGGAGGGCCCGAGACCCAGTACTTC.